The 16 T cell receptor beta chains in this list originate from one sample, sequenced in a study of blood T cell repertoires in COVID-19. TCRdb keeps only in-frame clones here, not all; method: immunoSEQ multiplex PCR. The sample has under 550,000 clones, 80% to 90% seen once. Sequencing was carried out using peripheral blood. The receptor set was obtained from a man between 18 and 29 years old with COVID-19, enrolled during active disease.

The genes are TRBV5-1 and TRBJ2-1, with 8 bases aligning to TRBD1. The CDR3 runs to 15 residues. The germline gives CDR1 SGHRS, CDR2 YFSETQ. V lost 4 bases, J lost 7 bases, and 10 bases stayed unmatched. CDR3 in amino acids: CASSTPGGESNEQFF. The CDR3 DNA reads TGCGCCAGCAGCACCCCAGGGGGCGAAAGTAATGAGCAGTTCTTC.

The chain uses TRBV4-1 and TRBJ2-4; 8 bases are a match to TRBD1. The CDR3 covers 14 residues. The germline gives CDR1 MGHRA, CDR2 YSYEKL. V trimming: 6 bases; J trimming: 5 bases; junction bases outside the gene matches: 6. The chain's CDR3 is CASRRTQGENIQYF. CDR3 in DNA: TGCGCCAGCAGGAGGACACAGGGGGAAAACATTCAGTACTTC.

The chain employs TRBV10-2 and TRBJ1-1; D uncertain. CDR3 length: 13 amino acids. The V and J ends lost 6 bases and 2 bases respectively, with 10 bases between them. Germline V gene data show CDR1 as WSHSY and CDR2 as SAAADI. The CDR3, as DNA: TGCGCCAGCAGAGAGGGAGTAAACACTGAAGCTTTCTTT. The encoded protein is CASREGVNTEAFF.

The chain links TRBV5-6 to TRBJ1-1; the D gene is possibly TRBD1 (6 bases). The V and J ends lost 4 bases and 1 base respectively, with 17 bases between them. The CDR3 is 16 residues long. Per the germline V gene, CDR1 is SGHDT and CDR2 is YYEEEE. As DNA, the CDR3 is TGTGCCAGCAGCATACAGGGAAATAAAGGGAACACTGAAGCTTTCTTT. It is translated as CASSIQGNKGNTEAFF. Using reference TRBV5-6 and TRBJ1-1 for the parts outside the CDR3, the full variable domain is DAGVTQSPTHLIKTRGQQVTLRCSPKSGHDTVSWYQQALGQGPQFIFQYYEEEERQRGNFPDRFSGHQFPNYSSELNVNALLLGDSALYLCASSIQGNKGNTEAFFGQGTRLTVV.

This sequence joins TRBV19 and TRBJ2-7, with 9 positions matching TRBD1. Germline V gene lookup returns CDR1 LNHDA and CDR2 SQIVND (reference sequence). The CDR3 extends over 15 amino acids. With 6 bases clipped from V and 5 bases from J, the junction kept 11 bases outside the gene matches. This CDR3 is CASRGFGTGHDEQYF. CDR3 coding DNA: TGTGCCAGTAGGGGGTTCGGGACAGGGCATGACGAGCAGTACTTC.

This sequence joins TRBV10-3 and TRBJ2-7, with D uncertain. The CDR3 has 14 residues. The V end was cut by 2 bases, the J end by 2 bases, with 10 bases between. Germline lookup yields CDR1 ENHRY and CDR2 SYGVKD. The CDR3 DNA reads TGTGCCATCAGTGAGCGACCTAGAGCCTACGAGCAGTACTTC. Translated: CAISERPRAYEQYF.

This clone appeared once. This chain joins TRBV5-4 and TRBJ1-2; possibly TRBD1 for D (6 bases). The germline CDR1 and CDR2 sequences are SGHNT and YYREEE (reference sequence). The CDR3 consists of 14 residues. The V gene lost 2 bases and the J gene lost 6 bases, with 14 bases spanning the gap. The CDR3 reads CASSFTTGRDGYTF. DNA for the CDR3: TGTGCCAGCAGCTTCACCACAGGGAGGGATGGCTACACCTTC.

This clone was seen once. This chain links TRBV6-5 with TRBJ2-7, with 10 nucleotides matching TRBD1. The CDR3 has 15 residues. Germline V lookup: CDR1 MNHEY, CDR2 SVGAGI. V shed 5 bases and J 2 bases; nucleotides not matched to a gene: 6. The CDR3 DNA is TGTGCCAGCAGTAATCCGGGACAGGGGACCTACGAGCAGTACTTC. Translation: CASSNPGQGTYEQYF.

Of note for this clone: Other DNA sequences within the sample encode an identical CDR3. This chain connects TRBV18 to TRBJ2-7, with TRBD1 as a possible D gene (6 bases). The CDR3 has 13 residues. Between the trimmed V and J ends, which lost 3 bases and 1 base, there was a span of 7 bases. Germline V gene sequence: CDR1 KGHSH, CDR2 LQKENI. The CDR3 sequence is CASSPGQSYEQYF. The CDR3 DNA reads as TGTGCCAGCTCACCCGGACAGTCCTACGAGCAGTACTTC.

CDR3 in amino acids: CASSPRLAGAGTDTQYF. The CDR3 bases are TGTGCCAGCAGCCCCCGACTAGCGGGGGCCGGCACAGATACGCAGTATTTT. The chain is built from TRBV7-8 and TRBJ2-3; TRBD2 aligns across 12 bases. V was pared by 5 bases and J by 1 base, with 7 bases of the junction left unmatched. The CDR3 contains 17 residues. Germline V gives CDR1 SGHVS, CDR2 FQNEAQ.

The chain employs TRBV5-8 and TRBJ2-1; D is possibly TRBD2 (6 bases). This CDR3 region has 15 residues. CDR1 is SGHTS, CDR2 YDEGEE, per germline. V was cut by 4 bases and J by 4 bases, with 15 bases left in between. The CDR3 nucleotides read TGTGCCAGCAGCCGGTGGGCGGGGTCTTACAATGAGCAGTTCTTC. It codes for CASSRWAGSYNEQFF. The whole variable domain, remainder taken from reference TRBV5-8 and TRBJ2-1, is EAGVTQSPTHLIKTRGQQATLRCSPISGHTSVYWYQQALGLGLQFLLWYDEGEERNRGNFPPRFSGRQFPNYSSELNVNALELEDSALYLCASSRWAGSYNEQFFGPGTRLTVL.

The rearrangement joins TRBV6-6 to TRBJ2-4; D gene unclear. CDR1 and CDR2 (germline): MNHNY, SVGAGI (reference sequence). This CDR3 has 13 residues. Deletions cut 6 bases from V and 0 bases from J, with 6 bases between. The CDR3 spells CASRSVAKNIQYF. The CDR3 bases are TGTGCCAGCAGGTCTGTAGCCAAAAACATTCAGTACTTC.

This rearrangement joins TRBV11-2 to TRBJ2-1; 8 bases match TRBD2. V dropped 4 bases and J dropped 7; count of bases not matched to a gene: 6. CDR1 SGHAT and CDR2 FQNNGV come from the germline V gene. CDR3 length: 14 amino acids. This chain's CDR3 is CASSSSGGINEQFF. CDR3 in DNA: TGTGCCAGCAGCTCATCGGGGGGGATAAATGAGCAGTTCTTC.

The CDR3 reads CASSERQGKTYEQYF. Here the CDR3 DNA reads TGTGCCAGCAGTGAGAGACAGGGGAAGACCTACGAGCAGTACTTC. This sequence joins TRBV6-1 and TRBJ2-7; 8 bases match TRBD1. This CDR3 has 15 residues. Germline lookup yields CDR1 MNHNS and CDR2 SASEGT. V lost 3 bases to trimming and J lost 2 bases; unmatched junction nucleotides: 6.

The CDR3 here is CATAGGEHQPQHF. In DNA form, the CDR3 reads TGTGCCACCGCTGGGGGGGAACATCAGCCCCAGCATTTT. This sequence joins TRBV10-3 and TRBJ1-5; TRBD1 is a possible D gene (5 bases). The germline gives CDR1 ENHRY, CDR2 SYGVKD. The CDR3 consists of 13 residues. V was trimmed by 10 bases and J by 5 bases, leaving 15 bases between them.

CDR3 nucleotide sequence: TGTGCCAGCAGCGGACCGGGACAGGGCCTCTACGAGCAGTACTTC. This sequence encodes CASSGPGQGLYEQYF. The J gene is TRBJ2-7, the V gene TRBV5-4, with 9 bases matching TRBD1. With V trimmed by 4 bases and J by 3 bases, 8 bases remained unmatched. Per germline, CDR1 SGHNT and CDR2 YYREEE (reference sequence). There are 15 residues in the CDR3.